This T cell receptor beta chain came from a study of shared clonotypes between healthy human individuals. Clones were read by immunoSEQ multiplex PCR, and TCRdb kept only the in-frame ones, dropping some. The sample yields fewer than 850,000 clones, around 72% seen once. This clone was counted only a few times. The germline V and J ends were trimmed by 1 base and 6 bases, with 7 bases remaining between them. The CDR3 has 12 amino acids. Looked up from germline, CDR1 is SGHTA and CDR2 is FQGTGA. The sample comprised memory CD4+ T cells sorted from blood. The subset denotes: CD45RA-negative fraction. The J gene is TRBJ2-7, the V gene TRBV7-3, with D hard to call. The receptor comes from a woman in her twenties or thirties in good health. CDR3 nucleotides: TGTGCCAGCAGCTTAAGCTATCCCGAGCAGTACTTC. Its translation: CASSLSYPEQYF.